The T cell receptor (beta chain) described here comes from a study of metastatic and nonmetastatic thyroid tumors. For the study at large: Across blood and tumor or nodule tissue, repertoires from malignant and benign thyroid patients were compared with one another.

This clone showed up just a few times. TCRdb re-analyzed the PCR reads through MiXCR. The sample records about 30,000 clones, 25% to 30% being singletons. Trimming stripped 5 bases from V and 7 bases from J, with 11 bases between. The germline CDR1 and CDR2 sequences are MNHNS and SASEGT. CDR3 length: 13 amino acids. No patient received treatment before thyroid surgery. V gene TRBV6-1 combines with J gene TRBJ1-4; tentative D call: TRBD1 (5 bases). The receptor's source is a female donor with papillary thyroid cancer or a benign thyroid nodule (not recorded which). Some clones in this sample may be carry-over from other donors' samples. The sequencing sample was made of blood. CDR3 coding DNA: TGTGCCAGCAGTTGGGGGGTTACTGAAAAACTGTTTTTT. Encoded protein: CASSWGVTEKLFF.